What follows are 26 T cell receptor beta chains derived from one specimen sequenced in a study of T-cell reconstitution after alpha-beta-depleted transplantation in children. Construction of the TCRbeta library involved unique molecular identifiers. TCRdb re-called the PCR reads with MiXCR, one entry per CDR3 protein. The data show approximately 650,000 distinct CDR3 sequences, with about 12% seen just once and 0.79% held by the top ten. The sequencing used PBMCs, collected before TCRalphabeta/CD19-depleted stem cell transplant. The receptor set was obtained from a girl aged 2 to 10 with congenital amegakaryocytic thrombocytopenia, due to receive a stem cell transplant.

This clonotype occurred many times. V and J are TRBV3-1 and TRBJ1-1; D possibly corresponds to TRBD1 (5 bases). Germline V gene data show CDR1 as LGHDT and CDR2 as YNNKEL (reference sequence). V lost 4 bases, J lost 4 bases, and 16 bases lay in between. This CDR3 has 15 amino acids. The CDR3 sequence is CASSLKGWKGTEAFF. In nucleotides, the CDR3 is TGTGCCAGCAGCCTTAAGGGGTGGAAGGGCACTGAAGCTTTCTTT.

The sample holds many counts of this clonotype. This sequence joins TRBV12-3 or TRBV12-4 and TRBJ1-2; 11 nucleotides align to TRBD1. CDR3 length: 17 amino acids. The V segment lost 5 bases and the J segment 4 bases; nucleotides outside the gene matches: 12. CDR3 nucleotides: TGTGCCAGCAGTCAACTATCCCCGGGACAGGGGGTCTATGGCTACACCTTC. Translating it yields CASSQLSPGQGVYGYTF.

This clonotype was recorded at least ten times. The rearrangement uses TRBV27 and TRBJ2-5, with D tentatively TRBD2 (7 bases). Germline V CDR1 and CDR2: MNHEY, SMNVEV (reference sequence). The CDR3 loop spans 14 amino acids. Trimming removed 5 bases from V and 3 bases from J, with 13 bases in between. CDR3 protein: CASSPLGGEETQYF. The CDR3 DNA follows: TGTGCCAGCAGTCCTCTAGGGGGGGAAGAGACCCAGTACTTC.

This clonotype was counted ten times or more. The chain combines TRBV7-9 with TRBJ2-3, with D possibly called TRBD1 or TRBD2 (5 bases each). The CDR3 has 14 amino acids. The V and J ends lost 6 bases and 8 bases respectively, with 18 bases between them. Per the germline V gene, CDR1 is SEHNR and CDR2 is FQNEAQ (reference sequence). DNA of the CDR3: TGTGCCAGCAGGTTGGGGGAGACGTACGGTACGCAGTATTTT. This codes for CASRLGETYGTQYF.

V and J are TRBV5-1 and TRBJ2-5; unclear D gene. Germline V gene data show CDR1 as SGHRS and CDR2 as YFSETQ. V dropped 0 bases and J dropped 2 bases, with 14 bases sitting between them. The CDR3 runs 16 residues. The CDR3 coding sequence is TGCGCCAGCAGCTTGGATACTGGATCAACTCAAGAGACCCAGTACTTC. Protein sequence: CASSLDTGSTQETQYF.

This clonotype was seen repeatedly, ten times or more. The V call is TRBV12-3 or TRBV12-4, the J call TRBJ1-4; 7 bases fit TRBD1. This CDR3 comprises 14 residues. V dropped 2 bases and J dropped 8; count of bases not matched to a gene: 5. CDR3 nucleotides: TGTGCCAGCAGTTTAAGCAGGGGGTCGGAAAAACTGTTTTTT. The encoded protein is CASSLSRGSEKLFF.

The rearrangement uses TRBV18 and TRBJ2-5, with D maybe TRBD2 (6 bases). Germline assignment: CDR1 KGHSH and CDR2 LQKENI. Trimming shortened V by 4 bases and J by 1 base, and 10 bases separated the two germline ends. The CDR3 totals 14 residues. The CDR3 bases are TGTGCCAGCTCACGGGGCGGGGTCCAAGAGACCCAGTACTTC. This codes for CASSRGGVQETQYF.

This clonotype was seen a few times. V gene TRBV12-5 combines with J gene TRBJ2-7; D ambiguous. This CDR3 contains 15 residues. Per germline, CDR1 LGHNT and CDR2 FRNRAP. Trimming took off 4 bases at V and 0 bases at J, with 13 bases between the two ends. Written as DNA, the CDR3 is TGTGCTAGTGGTTCTGATCGTGTCAGCTCCTACGAGCAGTACTTC. Its protein product is CASGSDRVSSYEQYF.

The chain recombines TRBV20-1 with TRBJ2-7; 10 positions agree with TRBD1. CDR1 DFQATT and CDR2 SNEGSKA come from the germline V gene (reference sequence). The J segment lost 4 bases and the V segment lost 5 bases, leaving 8 bases of the junction unmatched. The CDR3 sequence is 14 residues long. The CDR3 loop reads CSASRQGASYEQYF. CDR3 sequence (DNA): TGCAGTGCTTCCCGACAGGGGGCGTCGTACGAGCAGTACTTC.

The chain links TRBV12-3 or TRBV12-4 to TRBJ1-1; D might be TRBD1 (5 bases). The CDR3 sequence is 13 residues long. Trimming took 8 bases from V and 6 from J, leaving 16 bases between them. The DNA for the CDR3 is TGTGCCAGCGTATGGAGCAGGGACGCTGAAGCTTTCTTT. It is translated as CASVWSRDAEAFF.

This clonotype was seen a single time. This could be a read error, since a much larger clone is one nucleotide away. The V call is TRBV5-1, the J call TRBJ1-4, with D possibly matching TRBD1 (5 bases). Trimming left V 3 bases short and J 7 bases short, with 10 bases between. Per germline, CDR1 SGHRS and CDR2 YFSETQ. There are 13 residues in the CDR3. CDR3 DNA sequence: TGCGCCAGCAGCTCGTCAGGGCCTGAAAAACTGTTTTTT. Protein sequence: CASSSSGPEKLFF.

CDR3 loop: CASSLIGPGTYEQYF. In DNA form, the CDR3 reads TGCGCCAGCAGCTTGATAGGGCCAGGGACCTACGAGCAGTACTTC. The chain employs TRBV5-1 and TRBJ2-7, with D possibly TRBD1 on 5 matching bases. The CDR3 runs to 15 residues. CDR1 is SGHRS, CDR2 YFSETQ, per germline. V was pared by 1 base and J by 2 bases, with 13 bases between.

Ten or more counts support this clonotype. The J gene is TRBJ2-2, the V gene TRBV5-1, with D possibly TRBD2 on 5 matching bases. The CDR3 contains 15 residues. The germline V gene encodes CDR1 SGHRS and CDR2 YFSETQ. V was cut by 2 bases and J by 7 bases, with 15 bases left in between. As DNA, the CDR3 is TGCGCCAGCAGCTTAAGTTCCAGCGGTGGCGGGGAGCTGTTTTTT. Amino acid sequence: CASSLSSSGGGELFF.

This clonotype was counted only a few times. This chain connects TRBV27 to TRBJ1-5, with 8 bases identical to TRBD1. The length of the CDR3 is 15 residues. Germline V gene sequence: CDR1 MNHEY, CDR2 SMNVEV (reference sequence). After removal of 6 bases from V and 1 base from J, the junction contained 5 bases not matched to a gene. The CDR3, as DNA: TGTGCCAGCAGCCCAGGGGGCAGAAGCAATCAGCCCCAGCATTTT. This translates into CASSPGGRSNQPQHF.

This clonotype was detected only once. At one end, the junction sequence differs from germline, possibly due to a read error. J is TRBJ1-2 and V is TRBV5-1, with D hard to call. The CDR3 loop spans 13 amino acids. Germline-derived CDR1 and CDR2 are SGHRS and YFSETQ. CDR3 nucleotides: TGCGCCAGCAGCTTGGCTGCTAACTATGTCTACACCTTC. Its translation is CASSLAANYVYTF.

This clonotype was detected ten times or more. The chain carries TRBV5-5 and TRBJ1-5, with a weak D call TRBD1 (6 bases). Trimming cost V 0 bases and J 4 bases, with 14 bases left between them. Germline V CDR1 and CDR2: SGHKS, YYEKEE (reference sequence). The CDR3 spans 16 residues. CDR3 sequence reads: CASSLGSGHLNQPQHF. Written as DNA, the CDR3 is TGTGCCAGCAGCTTGGGATCGGGACACCTAAATCAGCCCCAGCATTTT.

V usage is TRBV6-1 and J usage is TRBJ1-4; D remains ambiguous. Deletions cut 5 bases from V and 5 bases from J, with 9 bases between. This CDR3 spans 13 amino acids. Germline CDR1 reads MNHNS; CDR2 reads SASEGT. The CDR3 DNA reads TGTGCCAGCAGTCGGACGGTGAATGAAAAACTGTTTTTT. It is translated as CASSRTVNEKLFF.

This clonotype was counted a few times. CDR3 sequence: CASSLYRSGRAPRGKETQYF. The CDR3 DNA reads TGTGCCAGCAGCTTATACCGTAGCGGGAGGGCCCCCCGGGGCAAAGAGACCCAGTACTTC. V and J are TRBV11-2 and TRBJ2-5, with TRBD2 identical over 11 bases. There are 20 residues in the CDR3. Losses at the gene ends were 2 bases for V and 3 bases for J; bases not matched to a gene: 17. Germline loops: CDR1 SGHAT, CDR2 FQNNGV.

This clonotype has just one count. This may come from a read error, since a much larger clone is one base off. The V call is TRBV20-1, the J call TRBJ2-4; 7 bases map to TRBD2. The ends lost 8 bases at V and 9 bases at J; junction bases unmatched: 13. The CDR3 has 13 residues. Germline V gene lookup returns CDR1 DFQATT and CDR2 SNEGSKA (reference sequence). DNA for the CDR3: TGCAGTCCTGCCCCTAGCGGCGGGGGCATTCAGTACTTC. It encodes CSPAPSGGGIQYF.

This clonotype was seen repeatedly, ten times or more. The V and J genes are TRBV20-1 and TRBJ2-7; 10 bases are shared with TRBD1. This CDR3 is 14 amino acids long. V shed 5 bases and J 0 bases; nucleotides not matched to a gene: 4. Germline CDR1 reads DFQATT; CDR2 reads SNEGSKA (reference sequence). The CDR3 reads CSAGRTGGSYEQYF. CDR3 coding DNA: TGCAGTGCTGGGCGGACAGGGGGCTCCTACGAGCAGTACTTC.

This clonotype was detected only a few times. The gene calls are TRBV6-6 and TRBJ2-7; D call uncertain. CDR1 and CDR2 from the germline V gene are MNHNY and SVGAGI (reference sequence). CDR3 length: 13 amino acids. The V end was cut by 2 bases, the J end by 1 base, with 6 bases between. This CDR3 is CASSYLKSYEQYF. In DNA, the CDR3 is TGTGCCAGCAGTTACCTCAAGTCCTACGAGCAGTACTTC.

This clonotype has only a few counts. This chain links TRBV18 with TRBJ2-7, with D unresolved. This CDR3 contains 12 residues. CDR1 is KGHSH, CDR2 LQKENI, per germline. With 3 bases removed from V and 4 bases from J, the gap between germline ends came to 7 bases. The CDR3 loop is CASSPWGYEQYF. In DNA form, the CDR3 reads TGTGCCAGCTCACCTTGGGGATACGAGCAGTACTTC.

This clonotype appeared many times. The chain carries TRBV3-1 and TRBJ2-3; D call uncertain. Germline V CDR1 and CDR2: LGHDT, YNNKEL (reference sequence). Trimming stripped 0 bases from V and 1 base from J, with 14 bases between. The CDR3 length is 17 residues. DNA of the CDR3: TGTGCCAGCAGCCAAGATGGGTTCGTCTTCGGCACAGATACGCAGTATTTT. It codes for CASSQDGFVFGTDTQYF.

Worth noting for this clonotype: A read error is possible here, since a much larger clone lies one base away. This sequence joins TRBV15 and TRBJ1-1, with 7 bases aligning to TRBD1. Germline V gives CDR1 LNHNV, CDR2 YYDKDF (reference sequence). CDR3 size: 14 residues. The CDR3 DNA follows: TGTGCCACCAGCAGAGTACAGGGGAACACTCAAGCTTTCTTT. It encodes CATSRVQGNTQAFF.

This clonotype occurred many times. The chain joins TRBV12-3 or TRBV12-4 to TRBJ2-7; no definite D call. Trimming took 6 bases from V and 5 from J, leaving 8 bases between them. CDR3 size: 11 residues. The CDR3 nucleotides read TGTGCCAGCAGGTATAGGGACGAGCAGTACTTC. It codes for CASRYRDEQYF.

This clonotype has ten or more counts. CDR3: CAIFRPTDRAMRGYTF. The CDR3 DNA sequence: TGTGCCATCTTCCGACCAACCGACAGGGCGATGCGTGGCTACACCTTC. V usage is TRBV12-3 or TRBV12-4 and J usage is TRBJ1-2; TRBD1 agrees at 7 bases. The CDR3 length is 16 residues. V dropped 10 bases and J dropped 7; count of bases not matched to a gene: 21.